This TCR beta chain was observed in a study of CD8 T cells in Susac syndrome. The CDR3 runs to 14 residues. Trimming shortened V by 7 bases and J by 1 base, and 14 bases separated the two germline ends. Germline V lookup: CDR1 MNHNS, CDR2 SASEGT. General observations from the study: As the study acknowledged, the number of individuals who were part of its TCR sequencing and HLA analysis was relatively small.

In the case of this clonotype: Its antigen is as yet unknown.

Random hexamers primed reverse transcription of about 0.45 to 1 ug RNA. Via MiXCR, TCRdb re-called the immunoSEQ multiplex PCR reads, giving one row per CDR3 protein. The profile shows over 300,000 distinct CDR3 sequences, roughly 94% of them singletons. The sequenced material came from CD4+ T cells from PBMCs. This clonotype was obtained from a human donor with multiple sclerosis. The chain couples TRBV6-1 to TRBJ2-7, with D perhaps matching TRBD2 (5 bases). This CDR3 reads CASILGGPSYEQYF. CDR3 nucleotides: TGTGCCAGCATTCTCGGAGGTCCGTCCTACGAGCAGTACTTC.